This T cell receptor (beta chain) was recovered during a study of immune cell composition in non-small cell lung cancer. Findings and caveats of the study: TIL tumour reactivity correlated with maximal tumour-associated clone frequency in adenocarcinoma.

Normal lung sampling was at least 3 cm from the tumour, as distant as possible. Genomic DNA came from frozen unsorted single-cell suspensions. Trimming took 6 bases from V and 7 from J, leaving 11 bases between them. The germline gives CDR1 SGHRS, CDR2 YFSETQ. The CDR3 runs 12 residues. Method: immunoSEQ multiplex PCR; TCRdb's copy keeps in-frame clones and lacks some. This table holds 6,400 or so clones, 82% found once. As to this clone: The antigen remains unidentified.

The TCR comes from a human donor with non-small cell lung cancer. The chain couples TRBV5-1 to TRBJ2-1; D is perhaps TRBD1 (6 bases). The sample was non-adjacent lung tissue. In DNA form, the CDR3 reads TGCGCCAGCAATGTACAGGGTAATGAGCAGTTCTTC. Protein sequence: CASNVQGNEQFF.